This T cell receptor beta chain was identified during a study of blood T cell repertoires in COVID-19 (dated by TCRdb to the early 2020s). Concerning the study at large: Samples from collaborators originated in the United States, Italy and Spain and spanned both the acute and convalescent phases of COVID-19. The material from the prospective study consisted of cDNA or gDNA derived from T cells, B-cell-depleted T cells, or PBMCs. Deeply sampled blood TCRbeta repertoires from subjects exposed to, actively infected with, or recovered from COVID-19 were included in the dataset. The repertoires were released in a freely available public database meant as a resource for research on the immune response to SARS-CoV-2. Samples came from the ongoing ImmuneRACE study (first 160 participants) plus 1,254 subjects from 6 global collaborators. The sample metadata nearly always contained a de-identified subject ID, COVID-19 status, age in years and sex. Where available, HLA class I and class II types were obtained from metadata supplied by the sample provider rather than from assay-based typing.

Turning to this clone: Its specific antigen is unknown. Qualities for individual bases were not recorded, and no much larger clone is one base off.

Collaborating institutions collected whole blood in K2EDTA tubes following their own protocols. For TCRbeta analysis, collaborators shipped samples as frozen whole blood, isolated PBMCs, or DNA extracted from either of those sample types. TCRbeta CDR3 regions were amplified from genomic DNA using the immunoSEQ Assay, a bias-controlled multiplex PCR. In the source study's methods: The number of nucleated cells in each sample was estimated by amplification of reference gene primers within the assay. To quantify the absolute abundance of each unique TCRbeta CDR3 rearrangement, sequence reads were collapsed and filtered. For each sample, productive Simpson clonality was calculated as the square root of Simpson's diversity index across productive rearrangements. Sourced from immuneACCESS, this table was stored by TCRdb with only in-frame sequences that have V and J called. A share of the clones is absent; for the studies checked, an unresolved V gene accounts for under half, and the remainder has no known explanation. D and trimming come from the DNA, and the V and J calls and clone size come from that table. The sample records about 15,000 clones, 80% to 90% of which are singletons. Clones ranked in the top ten supply 30% to 35% of the sample.

From cysteine to phenylalanine, the CDR3 is 15 amino acids long. Only the CDR3 portion is preserved as DNA: 45 bases, with reading frame beginning at the first base. The germline V gene gives CDR1 as LGHNA and CDR2 as YSLEER. V trim: 2 bases; J trim: 5 bases; unmatched bases: 8. Broader findings and caveats from the paper: The quantity of clinical and demographic metadata differed by source and by participant and was supplied without curation.

The chain joins TRBV4-3 to TRBJ1-2, with 7 bases in between that match TRBD1. This clonotype was obtained from a man between 65 and 80 years old in a cohort sampled during active COVID-19. Material for sequencing was peripheral blood. The CDR3 loop reads CASSQHQGGWYGYTF. The base sequence is TGCGCCAGCAGCCAACACCAGGGGGGTTGGTATGGCTACACCTTC.